The subject of this entry is one T cell receptor (beta chain). These data come from a study of PD-L1 blockade in urothelial cancer. Into every PCR, synthetic TCR analog templates were spiked. The protocol was immunoSEQ multiplex PCR, while the TCRdb copy is restricted to in-frame clones and leaves out a portion. The sample lists roughly 24,000 clones, 86% seen once, with roughly 30% in the top ten. V shed 0 bases, J shed 1 base, and the junction held 1 base outside the gene matches. The CDR3 is 16 residues long. Germline values: CDR1 SGDLS, CDR2 YYNGEE. The receptor was derived from a man between 60 and 70 years old with urothelial cancer. The chain has TRBV9 and TRBJ2-2, with 9 bases aligning to TRBD2. This specimen consisted of PBMCs, obtained around atezolizumab (anti-PD-L1) treatment. The CDR3 DNA follows: TGTGCCAGCAGCGTAGCTAGCGGGATGAACACCGGGGAGCTGTTTTTT. Its translation: CASSVASGMNTGELFF.